This T cell receptor (beta chain) was identified during a study of T cell repertoires in aging, cancer and after chemotherapy. For the study at large: The whole study produced a dataset of millions of TCR reads. Overall study results and limits: Loss of evenness, beyond lost richness, contributed to age-related TCR diversity decline in cancer patients. Rebound thymic output was suggested by rising median generation probability during chemotherapy in each cancer cohort.

Worth noting for this clonotype: Its antigen remains unidentified.

Multiplex touch-down PCR with TRB-A/B primers amplified rearranged V-D-J TRB sequences. One entry per CDR3 protein results from TCRdb running MiXCR on the multiplex PCR reads. Here the sample spans about 11,000 distinct CDR3 sequences, 35% to 50% being singletons. The CDR3 has 13 amino acids. The V end was cut by 2 bases, the J end by 3 bases, with 7 bases between. Germline-derived CDR1 and CDR2 are KGHSH and LQKENI. Peripheral blood genomic DNA, not sorted cells or RNA, was the template. This TCR came from a human donor in good health. Sequenced material: blood. The chain couples TRBV18 to TRBJ1-1, with D unresolved. CDR3 amino acids: CASSPGEDTEAFF. The CDR3 region has the DNA TGTGCCAGCTCACCAGGGGAGGACACTGAAGCTTTCTTT.